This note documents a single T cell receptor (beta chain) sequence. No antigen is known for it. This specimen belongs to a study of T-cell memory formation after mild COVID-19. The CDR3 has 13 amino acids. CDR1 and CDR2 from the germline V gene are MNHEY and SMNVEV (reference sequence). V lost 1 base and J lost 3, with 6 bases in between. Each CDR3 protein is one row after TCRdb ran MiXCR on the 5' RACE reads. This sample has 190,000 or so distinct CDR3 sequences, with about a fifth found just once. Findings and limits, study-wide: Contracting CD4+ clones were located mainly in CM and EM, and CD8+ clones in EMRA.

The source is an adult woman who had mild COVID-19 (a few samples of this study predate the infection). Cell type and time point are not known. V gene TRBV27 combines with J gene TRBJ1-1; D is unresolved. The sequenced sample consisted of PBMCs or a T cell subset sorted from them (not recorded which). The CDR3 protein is CASSLWKDTEAFF. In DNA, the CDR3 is TGTGCCAGCAGTTTATGGAAAGACACTGAAGCTTTCTTT.